One and the same sample provided the 24 T cell receptor beta chains below, sequenced in a study of blood T cell repertoires in COVID-19 (dated by TCRdb to 2020 to 2021). The method behind the library was the immunoSEQ multiplex PCR assay. TCRdb's version of the immuneACCESS table is confined to in-frame rearrangements and falls short of the full clone set. An unresolved V gene accounts for under half of the shortfall where checked; the remainder is of unknown origin. This sample lists around 320,000 clones; 90% to 95% were detected once. Jointly, the top ten make up 3% to 5% of the sample. Sequences were obtained from PBMCs or T cells enriched from blood (not recorded which). The receptors stem from a woman aged 25 to 39 who had been exposed to COVID-19.

The chain employs TRBV4-3 and TRBJ2-5; tentative D call: TRBD1 (5 bases). Per germline, CDR1 LGHNA and CDR2 YSLEER. Trimming took off 1 base at V and 7 bases at J, with 13 bases between the two ends. The CDR3 is 14 residues long. CDR3 sequence (DNA): TGCGCCAGCAGCCAAGGACAGTCTACTGGGACCCAGTACTTC. Amino acid sequence: CASSQGQSTGTQYF.

The chain couples TRBV9 to TRBJ2-1, with TRBD2 matching over 10 bases. J lost 6 bases, V lost 5 bases, and 8 bases had no gene match. This CDR3 region has 15 residues. The germline V gene has CDR1 SGDLS and CDR2 YYNGEE. This CDR3 is CASSKSGGARNEQFF. Here the CDR3 DNA reads TGTGCCAGCAGTAAAAGCGGGGGGGCCCGCAATGAGCAGTTCTTC.

J is TRBJ1-1 and V is TRBV7-2; TRBD1 is a possible D gene (6 bases). Trimming removed 3 bases at V and 9 bases at J, with 11 bases between. Per germline, CDR1 SGHTA and CDR2 FQGNSA. There are 12 residues in the CDR3. The CDR3 spells CASSFDRLKAFF. DNA for the CDR3: TGTGCCAGCAGCTTTGACAGGTTGAAAGCTTTCTTT.

This chain links TRBV9 with TRBJ1-6, with D tentatively TRBD1 (5 bases). This CDR3 is 17 amino acids long. V gave up 2 bases and J gave up 9 bases, with 21 bases separating them. Germline loops: CDR1 SGDLS, CDR2 YYNGEE. The CDR3 sequence is CASSVSNQGMDGSPLHF. CDR3 in DNA: TGTGCCAGCAGCGTGAGCAACCAGGGAATGGACGGTTCACCCCTCCACTTT.

The V and J genes are TRBV7-9 and TRBJ1-2, with 7 bases fitting TRBD1. V trimming: 0 bases; J trimming: 6 bases; junction bases outside the gene matches: 4. CDR1 SEHNR and CDR2 FQNEAQ come from the germline V gene (reference sequence). The CDR3 contains 14 residues. The CDR3 sequence: CASSLAGGLDGYTF. The CDR3 coding sequence is TGTGCCAGCAGCTTAGCAGGGGGCTTAGATGGCTACACCTTC. The whole variable domain, filled in from reference TRBV7-9 and TRBJ1-2, reads DTGVSQNPRHKITKRGQNVTFRCDPISEHNRLYWYRQTLGQGPEFLTYFQNEAQLEKSRLLSDRFSAERPKGSFSTLEIQRTEQGDSAMYLCASSLAGGLDGYTFGSGTRLTVV.

The genes are TRBV28 and TRBJ1-1; 8 positions match TRBD1. Trimming cost V 6 bases and J 10 bases; bases outside gene matches: 4. CDR1 and CDR2 from the germline V gene are MDHEN and SYDVKM. This CDR3 has 11 amino acids. CDR3 sequence (DNA): TGTGCCAGCAGGGACAGGGTGGGAGCTTTCTTT. It specifies CASRDRVGAFF.

V is TRBV7-6 and J is TRBJ1-1; 9 bases agree with TRBD1. In germline, CDR1 is SGHVS, CDR2 FNYEAQ. This CDR3 contains 15 residues. V lost 5 bases, J lost 0 bases, and 4 bases stayed unmatched. CDR3 DNA sequence: TGTGCCAGCAGCCGCCGGGACAGGGTGAACACTGAAGCTTTCTTT. It translates to CASSRRDRVNTEAFF.

The rearrangement joins TRBV4-3 to TRBJ2-1; 8 positions match TRBD2. This CDR3 contains 17 residues. V gave up 8 bases and J gave up 0 bases; unmatched junction bases: 12. Germline CDR1 and CDR2: LGHNA and YSLEER. The CDR3 protein is CASRDIAGSSSYNEQFF. CDR3 DNA sequence: TGCGCCAGCCGAGATATAGCGGGGTCGAGCTCCTACAATGAGCAGTTCTTC.

This clone was counted a few times. The genes are TRBV4-2 and TRBJ2-5, with 9 positions matching TRBD2. Looked up from germline, CDR1 is LGHNA and CDR2 is YNFKEQ. Losses at the gene ends were 2 bases for V and 3 bases for J; bases not matched to a gene: 1. The CDR3 is 14 residues long. The CDR3 nucleotides are TGTGCCAGCAGCCAATTAGCGGGGGAAGAGACCCAGTACTTC. Amino acids: CASSQLAGEETQYF.

This clone was recorded a few times. This chain uses TRBV7-3 with TRBJ2-1, with 8 bases fitting TRBD1. V lost 3 bases and J lost 10; bases outside the gene matches: 5. Germline V gene sequence: CDR1 SGHTA, CDR2 FQGTGA. This CDR3 is 13 amino acids long. The DNA of the CDR3 is TGTGCCAGCAGCTTCAGGGGGCAGGGAGAGCAGTTCTTC. Its translation: CASSFRGQGEQFF.

The genes are TRBV6-5 and TRBJ2-5; no clear D gene. The germline V and J ends were trimmed by 4 bases and 4 bases, with 10 bases remaining between them. The CDR3 spans 13 residues. Germline V CDR1 and CDR2: MNHEY, SVGAGI. The CDR3 is CASSFRARETQYF. The CDR3 DNA follows: TGTGCCAGCAGTTTCCGCGCGAGAGAGACCCAGTACTTC.

The CDR3 loop reads CAWTRQGTAFF. The CDR3 region has the DNA TGTGCCTGGACCCGACAGGGGACGGCTTTCTTT. The genes are TRBV30 and TRBJ1-1; 8 positions match TRBD1. Germline values: CDR1 GTSNPN, CDR2 SVGIG (reference sequence). The junction had 6 bases not matched to a gene; V was cut back by 4 bases and J by 11 bases. The CDR3 runs 11 residues.

The chain recombines TRBV6-4 with TRBJ2-2; D call uncertain. The CDR3 consists of 17 residues. CDR1 MRHNA and CDR2 SNTAGT come from the germline V gene. The V gene lost 0 bases and the J gene lost 5 bases, with 16 bases spanning the gap. As DNA, the CDR3 is TGTGCCAGCAGTGACTCGATAACGACGTACGGGACCGGGGAGCTGTTTTTT. Amino acids: CASSDSITTYGTGELFF.

This clone appeared a single time. The genes are TRBV5-4 and TRBJ2-7, with a weak D call TRBD1 (6 bases). This CDR3 region has 13 residues. Deletions cut 3 bases from V and 0 bases from J, with 7 bases between. The germline V gene has CDR1 SGHNT and CDR2 YYREEE (reference sequence). As DNA, the CDR3 is TGTGCCAGCAGCTCGGACAGCTCCTACGAGCAGTACTTC. This translates into CASSSDSSYEQYF.

There are many counts of this clone. CDR3 bases: TGTGCCAGCAGCCAAGCCAGGGATCCCAGCAATGAGCAGTTCTTC. Amino acid sequence: CASSQARDPSNEQFF. The V gene is TRBV4-2, the J gene TRBJ2-1; maybe TRBD1 (5 bases). CDR3 length: 15 residues. Trimming pared 1 base from V and 6 bases from J, leaving 13 bases between. Germline V lookup: CDR1 LGHNA, CDR2 YNFKEQ.

The genes are TRBV9 and TRBJ2-1; D is possibly TRBD1 (6 bases). V was clipped by 2 bases and J by 3 bases, with 12 bases between them. The CDR3 consists of 15 residues. CDR1 is SGDLS and CDR2 is YYNGEE in the germline V gene. The CDR3 region is CASSVGAQGYNEQFF. The CDR3 DNA reads as TGTGCCAGCAGCGTGGGGGCACAGGGCTACAATGAGCAGTTCTTC.

This rearrangement joins TRBV6-5 to TRBJ1-2; D call uncertain. CDR3 length: 13 residues. V was trimmed by 8 bases and J by 3 bases, leaving 13 bases between them. Germline CDR1 is MNHEY and CDR2 is SVGAGI. CDR3 nucleotide sequence: TGTGCCAGCGCGCCAGGTCATGACTATGGCTACACCTTC. Protein sequence: CASAPGHDYGYTF.

The chain links TRBV5-5 to TRBJ2-7; D is unclear. This CDR3 is built from 15 residues. Trimming stripped 4 bases from V and 0 bases from J, with 14 bases between. The germline V gene has CDR1 SGHKS and CDR2 YYEKEE (reference sequence). CDR3 sequence reads: CASSPRGGSSYEQYF. Written as DNA, the CDR3 is TGTGCCAGCAGCCCCCGAGGCGGCAGCTCCTACGAGCAGTACTTC.

The chain joins TRBV18 to TRBJ1-2; D possibly corresponds to TRBD1 (6 bases). V shed 2 bases and J shed 4 bases, with 17 bases lying between them. Germline loops: CDR1 KGHSH, CDR2 LQKENI. The CDR3 spans 16 residues. In DNA form, the CDR3 reads TGTGCCAGCTCACCAATTCTGGACAGATCCTTCTATGGCTACACCTTC. Encoded protein: CASSPILDRSFYGYTF.

The chain combines TRBV30 with TRBJ2-3; 7 positions agree with TRBD1. The CDR3 contains 14 residues. From germline, CDR1 is GTSNPN and CDR2 SVGIG (reference sequence). Trimming cost V 2 bases and J 1 base; bases outside gene matches: 3. CDR3 DNA: TGTGCCTGGAGTCCAGGACAGGGCACAGATACGCAGTATTTT. Translation gives CAWSPGQGTDTQYF. The full variable domain, with the rest looked up from reference TRBV30 and TRBJ2-3, is SQTIHQWPATLVQPVGSPLSLECTVEGTSNPNLYWYRQAAGRGLQLLFYSVGIGQISSEVPQNLSASRPQDRQFILSSKKLLLSDSGFYLCAWSPGQGTDTQYFGPGTRLTVL.

This chain joins TRBV6-1 and TRBJ2-7; D perhaps matches TRBD1 (6 bases). CDR1 and CDR2 from the germline V gene are MNHNS and SASEGT. Trimming pared 1 base from V and 3 bases from J, leaving 10 bases between. CDR3 length equals 14 residues. CDR3 bases: TGTGCCAGCAGTGAAGGTGCAGGGGACTACGAGCAGTACTTC. Protein sequence: CASSEGAGDYEQYF.

J is TRBJ2-7 and V is TRBV30; 8 positions match TRBD2. The CDR3 contains 15 residues. V trimming: 2 bases; J trimming: 0 bases; junction bases outside the gene matches: 6. Germline CDR1 GTSNPN, CDR2 SVGIG (reference sequence). This CDR3 is CAWSHSGGFSYEQYF. CDR3 bases: TGTGCCTGGAGTCACAGCGGGGGTTTCTCCTACGAGCAGTACTTC.

This clone has only one observation. DNA of the CDR3: TGTGCCAGCAGCTTAGAGGCCAGGGCGTATAACGAGCAGTACTTC. This codes for CASSLEARAYNEQYF. The chain couples TRBV7-2 to TRBJ2-7; possible D gene TRBD1, 5 bases. Germline V gene lookup returns CDR1 SGHTA and CDR2 FQGNSA. CDR3 length equals 15 residues. V lost 1 base and J 5 bases, leaving 15 bases between the germline ends.

The CDR3 DNA reads TGTGCCAGCAGCCAAATTCAGGGGGGTGGGCCCCAGCATTTT. It specifies CASSQIQGGGPQHF. The chain recombines TRBV4-2 with TRBJ1-5; 7 nucleotides line up with TRBD1. This CDR3 contains 14 residues. CDR1 is LGHNA and CDR2 is YNFKEQ in the germline V gene. With V trimmed by 2 bases and J by 9 bases, 7 bases remained unmatched.